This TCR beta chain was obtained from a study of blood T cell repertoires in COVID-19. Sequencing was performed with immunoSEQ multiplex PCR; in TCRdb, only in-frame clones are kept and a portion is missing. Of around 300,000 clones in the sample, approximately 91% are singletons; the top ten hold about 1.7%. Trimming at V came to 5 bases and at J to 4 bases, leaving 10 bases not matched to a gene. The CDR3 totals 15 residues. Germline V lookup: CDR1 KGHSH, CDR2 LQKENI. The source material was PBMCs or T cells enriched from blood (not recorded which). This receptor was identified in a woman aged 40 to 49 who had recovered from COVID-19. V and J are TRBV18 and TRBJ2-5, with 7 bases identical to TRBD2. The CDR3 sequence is CASSKRDRRGETQYF. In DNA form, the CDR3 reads TGTGCCAGCTCAAAGCGGGACCGGCGGGGAGAGACCCAGTACTTC. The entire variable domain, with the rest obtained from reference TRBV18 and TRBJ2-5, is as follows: NAGVMQNPRHLVRRRGQEARLRCSPMKGHSHVYWYRQLPEEGLKFMVYLQKENIIDESGMPKERFSAEFPKEGPSILRIQQVVRGDSAAYFCASSKRDRRGETQYFGPGTRLLVL.